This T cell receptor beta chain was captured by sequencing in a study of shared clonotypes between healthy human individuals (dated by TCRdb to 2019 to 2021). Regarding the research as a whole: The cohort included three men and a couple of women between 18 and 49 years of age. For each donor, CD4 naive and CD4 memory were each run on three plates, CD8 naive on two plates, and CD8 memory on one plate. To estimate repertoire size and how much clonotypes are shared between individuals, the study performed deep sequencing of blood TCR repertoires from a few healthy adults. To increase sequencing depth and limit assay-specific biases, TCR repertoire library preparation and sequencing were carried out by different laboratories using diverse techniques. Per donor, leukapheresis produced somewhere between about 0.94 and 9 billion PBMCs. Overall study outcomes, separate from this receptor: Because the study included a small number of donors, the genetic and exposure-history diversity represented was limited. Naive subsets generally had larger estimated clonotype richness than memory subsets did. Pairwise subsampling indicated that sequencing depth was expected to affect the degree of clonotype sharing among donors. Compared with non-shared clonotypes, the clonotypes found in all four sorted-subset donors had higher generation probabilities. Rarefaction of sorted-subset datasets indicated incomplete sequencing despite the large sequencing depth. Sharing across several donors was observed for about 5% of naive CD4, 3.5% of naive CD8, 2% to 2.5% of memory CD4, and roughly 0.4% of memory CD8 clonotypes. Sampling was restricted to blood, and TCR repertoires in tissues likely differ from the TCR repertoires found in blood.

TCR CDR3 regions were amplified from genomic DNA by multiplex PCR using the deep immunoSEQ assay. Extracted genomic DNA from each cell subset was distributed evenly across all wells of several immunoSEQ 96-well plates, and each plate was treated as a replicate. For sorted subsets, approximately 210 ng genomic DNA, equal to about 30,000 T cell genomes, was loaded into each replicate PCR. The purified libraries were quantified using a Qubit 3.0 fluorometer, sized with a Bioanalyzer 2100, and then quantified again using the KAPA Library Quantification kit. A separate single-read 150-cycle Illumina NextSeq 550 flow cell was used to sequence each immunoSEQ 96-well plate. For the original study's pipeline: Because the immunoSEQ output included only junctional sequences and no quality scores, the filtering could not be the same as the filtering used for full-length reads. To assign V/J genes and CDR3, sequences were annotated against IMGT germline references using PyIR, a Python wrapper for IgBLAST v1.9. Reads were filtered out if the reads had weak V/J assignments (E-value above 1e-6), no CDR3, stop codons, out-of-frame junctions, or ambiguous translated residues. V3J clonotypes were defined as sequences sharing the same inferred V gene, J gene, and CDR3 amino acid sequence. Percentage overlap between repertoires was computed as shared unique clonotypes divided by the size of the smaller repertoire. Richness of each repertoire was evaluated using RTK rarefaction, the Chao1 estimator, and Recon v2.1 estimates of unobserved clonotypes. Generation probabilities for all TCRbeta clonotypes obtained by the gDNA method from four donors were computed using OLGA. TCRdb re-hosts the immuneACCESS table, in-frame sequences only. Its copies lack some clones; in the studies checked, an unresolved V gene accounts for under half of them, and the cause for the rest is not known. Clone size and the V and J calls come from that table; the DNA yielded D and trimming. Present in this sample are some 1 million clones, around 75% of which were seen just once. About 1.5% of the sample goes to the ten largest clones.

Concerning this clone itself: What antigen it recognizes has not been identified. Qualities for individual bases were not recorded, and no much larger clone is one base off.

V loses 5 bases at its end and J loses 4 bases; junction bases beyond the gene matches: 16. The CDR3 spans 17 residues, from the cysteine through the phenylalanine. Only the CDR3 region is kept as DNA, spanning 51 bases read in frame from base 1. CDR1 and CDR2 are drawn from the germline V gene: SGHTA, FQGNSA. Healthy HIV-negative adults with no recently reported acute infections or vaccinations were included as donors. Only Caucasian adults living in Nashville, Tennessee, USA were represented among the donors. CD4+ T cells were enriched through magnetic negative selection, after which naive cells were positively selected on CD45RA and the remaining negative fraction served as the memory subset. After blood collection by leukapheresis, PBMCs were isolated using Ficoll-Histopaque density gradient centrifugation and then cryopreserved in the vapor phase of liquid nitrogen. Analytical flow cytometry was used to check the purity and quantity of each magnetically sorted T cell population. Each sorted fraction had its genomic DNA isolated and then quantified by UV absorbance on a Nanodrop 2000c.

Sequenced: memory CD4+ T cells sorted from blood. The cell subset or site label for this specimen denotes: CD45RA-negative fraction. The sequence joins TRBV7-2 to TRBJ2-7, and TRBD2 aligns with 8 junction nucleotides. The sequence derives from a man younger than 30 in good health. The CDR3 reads CASSPSFMGLVNYEQYF. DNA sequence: TGTGCCAGCAGCCCTAGTTTTATGGGACTAGTGAATTACGAGCAGTACTTC. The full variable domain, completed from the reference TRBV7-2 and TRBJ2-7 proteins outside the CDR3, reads GAGVSQSPSNKVTEKGKDVELRCDPISGHTALYWYRQSLGQGLEFLIYFQGNSAPDKSGLPSDRFSAERTGGSVSTLTIQRTQQEDSAVYLCASSPSFMGLVNYEQYFGPGTRLTVT.